The clone carrying this T cell receptor (beta chain) has more than one count but fewer than ten. Alongside a J-beta primer mix, a sample-barcoded 5' primer served in a second PCR lasting about 7 to 12 cycles. The template-switch adaptor, which had 12 random nucleotides, put a tag on each cDNA molecule. MiXCR, applied by TCRdb to the 5' RACE reads, yields one record per CDR3 protein. Of around 1.1 million distinct CDR3 sequences in the sample, roughly two fifths are singletons; the top ten hold roughly 14%. The data are from a study of blood T cells in healthy people across ages. This TCR derives from a man younger than 35 in good health. The source material was blood.

The CDR3 DNA reads as TGTGCCAGCAGGGGCTCTTCTAATTCACCCCTCCACTTT. This translates into CASRGSSNSPLHF. The chain carries TRBV12-3 or TRBV12-4 and TRBJ1-6; D is ambiguous. This CDR3 is built from 13 residues. With 6 bases removed from V and 6 bases from J, the gap between germline ends came to 9 bases.